Here is one T cell receptor (beta chain) with its context. This sample was taken from a study of control samples from healthy donors and cancer patients. In germline, CDR1 is LNHDA, CDR2 SQIVND (reference sequence). This CDR3 contains 17 residues. V lost 7 bases, J lost 5 bases, and 24 bases lay in between. Assay: immunoSEQ multiplex PCR; the TCRdb copy retains only in-frame clones and omits some. The top ten hold 1.2% of the sample, which has about 60,000 clones, 90% seen once. The sequenced sample consisted of PBMCs. The rearrangement uses TRBV19 and TRBJ2-1; no reliable D call. The source is a woman between 45 and 65 years old with colorectal cancer. CDR3 sequence: CASTRRGVSATHNEQFF. As DNA, the CDR3 is TGTGCCAGTACCCGGCGCGGAGTTTCGGCAACCCACAATGAGCAGTTCTTC. Together with reference TRBV19 and TRBJ2-1, the CDR3 gives the full variable domain: DGGITQSPKYLFRKEGQNVTLSCEQNLNHDAMYWYRQDPGQGLRLIYYSQIVNDFQKGDIAEGYSVSREKKESFPLTVTSAQKNPTAFYLCASTRRGVSATHNEQFFGPGTRLTVL.